This T cell receptor (beta chain) was found in a study of T-cell reconstitution after alpha-beta-depleted transplantation in children. TCRbeta library preparation incorporated unique molecular identifiers. TCRdb re-analysed the PCR reads in MiXCR, keeping a single row per CDR3 protein. The sample has about 420,000 distinct CDR3 sequences, roughly a tenth seen once. This clonotype was detected ten times or more. Germline loops: CDR1 MNHEY, CDR2 SVGAGI. CDR3 size: 16 residues. V dropped 6 bases and J dropped 2; count of bases not matched to a gene: 5. The source is a human donor who donated a stem cell graft to a child with acute myeloid leukemia. This chain joins TRBV6-5 and TRBJ1-5; 12 bases agree with TRBD1. The material was PBMCs from the stem cell graft donor, obtained from the stem cell graft. CDR3: CASRGQGASGNQPQHF. The CDR3 DNA reads TGTGCCAGCAGGGGACAGGGGGCAAGCGGCAATCAGCCCCAGCATTTT.